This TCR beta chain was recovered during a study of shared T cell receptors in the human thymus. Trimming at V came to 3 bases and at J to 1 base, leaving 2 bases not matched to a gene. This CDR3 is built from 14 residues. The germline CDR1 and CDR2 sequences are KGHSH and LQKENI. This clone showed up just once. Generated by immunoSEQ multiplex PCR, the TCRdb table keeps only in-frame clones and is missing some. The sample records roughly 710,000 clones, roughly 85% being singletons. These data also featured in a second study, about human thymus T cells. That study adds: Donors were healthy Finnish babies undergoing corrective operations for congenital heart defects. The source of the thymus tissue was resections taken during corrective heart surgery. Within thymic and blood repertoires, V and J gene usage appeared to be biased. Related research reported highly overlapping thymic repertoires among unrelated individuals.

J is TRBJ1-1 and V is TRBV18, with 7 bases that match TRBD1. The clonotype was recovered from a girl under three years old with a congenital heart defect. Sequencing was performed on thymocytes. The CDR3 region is CASSPRQGNTEAFF. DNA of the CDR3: TGTGCCAGCTCACCTAGACAGGGGAACACTGAAGCTTTCTTT.